Reported below is one TCR beta chain. Its binding antigen is unknown. The input lacks base qualities; no much larger clone sits a single base away. The immunoSEQ platform was used for deep TCRbeta sequencing. The source study handled its data this way. For further analysis, only productive rearrangements were exported from the immunoSEQ Analyzer. A two-sided binomial test at Bonferroni-corrected P below 0.01 was used to call clones with significant expansion or contraction between timepoints. T cell phenotypes were assigned to bulk TCRbeta clonotypes by matching the clonotypes to single-cell RNA+TCR-seq clones with the same TCRbeta sequence. Using bulk TCR sequencing data, clone enrichment in tumor was calculated by dividing a clone's tumor frequency by the same clone's PBMC frequency. TCRs were sorted with GLIPH into specificity groups, meaning clusters of distinct TCRs that share CDR3 motifs and likely recognize common antigens. TCRdb limited this immuneACCESS table to in-frame rearrangements with V and J called. A share of clones is missing; checked studies link under half to unresolved V genes, and the rest is unexplained. The V and J calls and the clone size are those of that table, but D and trimming were determined from the DNA. The sample records fewer than 9,500 clones, nearly 70% of which are singletons. Jointly, the top ten make up about 9% of the sample.

The data stem from a study of T cells in tumors after PD-1 blockade (dated by TCRdb to the late 2010s). Some background on the complete study: Prior checkpoint blockade, systemic immunosuppressant use, and recent radiotherapy or other anti-cancer therapy within 4 weeks were grounds for patient exclusion. Treatment consisted of either cemiplimab 350 mg every 2 weeks or pembrolizumab 200 mg every 3 weeks. A subset of patients also received ongoing daily vismodegib 150 mg during anti-PD-1 treatment. Tumor samples averaged 26,066 TCR templates (range about 550-99,264) and 5,000 to 6,500 unique clonotypes, roughly 22-fold deeper than single-cell TCR sequencing. Paired single-cell RNA and TCR sequencing was done in the study on site-matched tumors from patients with BCC or SCC, both before and after anti-PD-1 therapy. Clinical response was assessed using RECIST version 1.1.

From the cysteine through the phenylalanine, the CDR3 covers 16 amino acids. Left in the record is the CDR3 DNA by itself, 48 bases read in frame from the first base. The germline V gene (reference sequence) specifies LNHNV as CDR1 and YYDKDF as CDR2. Cut back by 1 base and 3 bases, the V and J ends lie 12 bases apart. General study outcomes and caveats: Comparisons between pre- and post-treatment samples were the only ones where clonal replacement appeared, with none seen between two pre-treatment samples, a pattern that argues against artifacts from biopsy timing or location. Exhausted CD8+ clones expanded after therapy were found to be mostly novel clonotypes undetected pre-treatment, suggesting clonal replacement rather than reinvigoration of pre-existing clones. About 41% of tumor TCR clonotypes were found in blood, and some novel exhausted tumor clones appeared in pre-treatment blood, suggesting peripheral recruitment. Where the novel T cell clones came from was not determined, and possible sources could include lymphoid organs or rare unexpanded clones inside the tumor or in the tumor periphery.

The label giving this sample's time point can be read as: after anti-PD-1 therapy. Site-matched tumor biopsies were taken from the same primary tumor before and after PD-1 blockade. For bulk TCRbeta sequencing, genomic DNA was extracted from tumor biopsies or peripheral blood, and input amounts ranged from 616 ng to 6,004 ng. To detect rare clonotypes with greater sensitivity than single-cell TCR sequencing, bulk TCRbeta sequencing was done on the leftover biopsy material. Every patient was a poor candidate for surgical resection and had histologically proven advanced or metastatic basal or squamous cell carcinoma. Of the 10 or so patients making up the basal cell carcinoma cohort, several underwent bulk tumor TCR sequencing. Fresh biopsies came from the site of the primary tumor, and part of the tissue was kept in RNAlater for exome and bulk TCR sequencing.

This sequence originates from a human donor with basal cell carcinoma. The sequencing here drew on tumor tissue, taken after anti-PD-1 treatment. Recombination joined TRBV15 with TRBJ1-4; a tentative D call is TRBD1 (5 bases match). The encoded CDR3 is CATSRGETDSNEKLFF. Here is the DNA: TGTGCCACCAGCAGAGGCGAGACAGACTCTAATGAAAAACTGTTTTTT.